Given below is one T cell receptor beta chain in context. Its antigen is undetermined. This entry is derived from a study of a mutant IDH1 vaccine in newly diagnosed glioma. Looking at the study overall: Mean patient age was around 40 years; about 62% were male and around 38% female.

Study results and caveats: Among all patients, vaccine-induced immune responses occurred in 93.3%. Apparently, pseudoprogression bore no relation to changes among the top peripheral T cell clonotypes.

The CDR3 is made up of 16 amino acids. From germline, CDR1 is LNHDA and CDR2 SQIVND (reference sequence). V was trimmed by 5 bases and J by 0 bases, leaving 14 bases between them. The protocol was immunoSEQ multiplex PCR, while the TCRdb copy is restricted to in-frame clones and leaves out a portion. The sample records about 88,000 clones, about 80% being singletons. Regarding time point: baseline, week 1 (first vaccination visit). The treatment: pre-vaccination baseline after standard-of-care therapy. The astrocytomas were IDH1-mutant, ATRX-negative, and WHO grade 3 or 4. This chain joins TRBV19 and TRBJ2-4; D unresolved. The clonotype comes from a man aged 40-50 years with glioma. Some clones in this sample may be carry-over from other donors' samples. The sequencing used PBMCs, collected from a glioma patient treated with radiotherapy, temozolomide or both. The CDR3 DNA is TGTGCCAGTAGTCCACAGAGTTCTCTAGCCAAAAACATTCAGTACTTC. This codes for CASSPQSSLAKNIQYF.